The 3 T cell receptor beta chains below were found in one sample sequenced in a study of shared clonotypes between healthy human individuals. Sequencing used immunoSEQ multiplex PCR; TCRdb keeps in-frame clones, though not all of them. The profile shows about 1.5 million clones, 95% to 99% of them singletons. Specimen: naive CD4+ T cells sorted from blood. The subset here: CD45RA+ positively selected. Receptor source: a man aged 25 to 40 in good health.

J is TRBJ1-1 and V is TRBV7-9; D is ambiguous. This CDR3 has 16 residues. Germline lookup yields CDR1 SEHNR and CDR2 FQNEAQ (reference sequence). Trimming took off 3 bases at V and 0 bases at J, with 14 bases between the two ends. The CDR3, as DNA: TGTGCCAGCAGCTTTTCCTTCGGAGGGCTGAACACTGAAGCTTTCTTT. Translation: CASSFSFGGLNTEAFF. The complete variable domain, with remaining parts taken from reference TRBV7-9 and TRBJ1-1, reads DTGVSQNPRHKITKRGQNVTFRCDPISEHNRLYWYRQTLGQGPEFLTYFQNEAQLEKSRLLSDRFSAERPKGSFSTLEIQRTEQGDSAMYLCASSFSFGGLNTEAFFGQGTRLTVV.

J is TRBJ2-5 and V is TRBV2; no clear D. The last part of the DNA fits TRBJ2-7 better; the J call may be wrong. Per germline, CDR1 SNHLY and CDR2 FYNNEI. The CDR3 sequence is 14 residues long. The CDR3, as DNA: TGTGCCAGCAGTGAGGACGGTGCGGTCTACGAGCAGTACTTC. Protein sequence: CASSEDGAVYEQYF.

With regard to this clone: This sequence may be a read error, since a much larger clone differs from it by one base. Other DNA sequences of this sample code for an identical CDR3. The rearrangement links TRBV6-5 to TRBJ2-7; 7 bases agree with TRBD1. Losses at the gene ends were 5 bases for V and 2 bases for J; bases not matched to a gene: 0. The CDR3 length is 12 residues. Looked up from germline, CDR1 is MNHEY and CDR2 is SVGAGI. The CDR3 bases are TGTGCCAGCAGTGGGACAGCCTACGAGCAGTACTTC. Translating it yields CASSGTAYEQYF.